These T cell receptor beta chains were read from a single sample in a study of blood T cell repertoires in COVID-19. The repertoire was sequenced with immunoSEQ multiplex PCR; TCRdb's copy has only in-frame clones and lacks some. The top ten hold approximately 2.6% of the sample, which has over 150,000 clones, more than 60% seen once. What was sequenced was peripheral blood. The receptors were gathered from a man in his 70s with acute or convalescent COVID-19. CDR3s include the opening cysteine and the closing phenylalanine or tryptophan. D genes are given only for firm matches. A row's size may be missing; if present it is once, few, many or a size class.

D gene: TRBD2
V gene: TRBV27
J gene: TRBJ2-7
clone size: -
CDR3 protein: CASRAQVAGLQEQYF
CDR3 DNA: TGTGCCAGCAGGGCCCAAGTAGCGGGACTTCAAGAGCAGTACTTC

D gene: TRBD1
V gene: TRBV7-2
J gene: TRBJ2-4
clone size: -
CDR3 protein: CASSLGTDLNMAKNIQYF
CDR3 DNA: TGTGCCAGCAGCCTGGGGACAGATCTTAATATGGCCAAAAACATTCAGTACTTC

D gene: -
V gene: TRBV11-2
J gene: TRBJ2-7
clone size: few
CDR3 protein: CASTPTSGYEQYF
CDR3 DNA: TGTGCCAGCACCCCAACGAGCGGCTACGAGCAGTACTTC

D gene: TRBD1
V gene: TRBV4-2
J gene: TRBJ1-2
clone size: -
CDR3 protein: CASSQVGQVINYGYTF
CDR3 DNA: TGTGCCAGCAGCCAAGTGGGACAGGTGATTAACTATGGCTACACCTTC

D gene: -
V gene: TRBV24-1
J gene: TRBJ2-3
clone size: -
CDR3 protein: CATTKGGDSDTQYF
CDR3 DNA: TGTGCCACCACTAAAGGGGGGGATTCAGATACGCAGTATTTT

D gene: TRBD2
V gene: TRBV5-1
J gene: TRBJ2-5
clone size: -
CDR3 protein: CASSVGGSGTQETQYF
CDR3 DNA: TGCGCCAGCAGCGTGGGGGGTAGCGGGACCCAAGAGACCCAGTACTTC

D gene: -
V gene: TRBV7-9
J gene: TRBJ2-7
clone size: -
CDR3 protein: CASSLLVQGYEQYF
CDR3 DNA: TGTGCCAGCAGCTTACTCGTACAGGGCTACGAGCAGTACTTC

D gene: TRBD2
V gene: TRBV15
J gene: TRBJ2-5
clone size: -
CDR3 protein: CATSRPAGGPWETQYF
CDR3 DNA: TGTGCCACCAGCAGACCAGCGGGGGGGCCGTGGGAGACCCAGTACTTC

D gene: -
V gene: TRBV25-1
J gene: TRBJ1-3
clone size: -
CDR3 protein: CASSDREVGNTIYF
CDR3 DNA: TGTGCCAGCAGTGACAGGGAGGTTGGAAACACCATATATTTT

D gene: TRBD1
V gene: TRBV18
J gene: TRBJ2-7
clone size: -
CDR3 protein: CASSPIPPTGLGETYEQYF
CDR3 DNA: TGTGCCAGCTCACCAATCCCTCCGACAGGGCTTGGAGAGACCTACGAGCAGTACTTC

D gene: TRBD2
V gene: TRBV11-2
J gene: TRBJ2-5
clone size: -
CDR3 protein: CASSGPGASGAPWQETQYF
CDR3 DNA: TGTGCCAGCAGCGGACCGGGAGCTAGCGGGGCCCCGTGGCAAGAGACCCAGTACTTC

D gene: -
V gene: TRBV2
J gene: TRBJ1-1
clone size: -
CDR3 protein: CASKTVNTEAFF
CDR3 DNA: TGTGCCAGCAAGACAGTGAACACTGAAGCTTTCTTT

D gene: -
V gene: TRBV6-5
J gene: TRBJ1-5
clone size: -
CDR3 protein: CASRRGKHSNQPQHF
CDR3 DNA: TGTGCCAGCAGGCGGGGGAAACATAGCAATCAGCCCCAGCATTTT

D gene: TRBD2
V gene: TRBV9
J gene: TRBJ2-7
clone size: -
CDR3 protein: CASSVGLAGTYEQYF
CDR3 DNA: TGTGCCAGCAGCGTAGGGCTAGCGGGGACCTACGAGCAGTACTTC

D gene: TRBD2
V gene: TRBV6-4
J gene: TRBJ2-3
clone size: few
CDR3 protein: CASSERGGTDTQYF
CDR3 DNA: TGTGCCAGCAGTGAGCGGGGGGGCACAGATACGCAGTATTTT

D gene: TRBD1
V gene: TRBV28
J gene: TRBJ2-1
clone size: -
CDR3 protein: CASSSTGTVNNEQFF
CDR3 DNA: TGTGCCAGCAGCTCAACCGGGACAGTAAACAATGAGCAGTTCTTC

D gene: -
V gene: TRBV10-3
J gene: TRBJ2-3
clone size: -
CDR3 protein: CAISDGAGAYSTDTQYF
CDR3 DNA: TGTGCCATCAGTGATGGGGCAGGGGCTTACAGCACAGATACGCAGTATTTT

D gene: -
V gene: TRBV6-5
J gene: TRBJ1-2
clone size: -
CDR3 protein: CASSSPTSNYGYTF
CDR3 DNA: TGCGCCAGCAGTTCCCCGACATCTAACTATGGCTACACCTTC

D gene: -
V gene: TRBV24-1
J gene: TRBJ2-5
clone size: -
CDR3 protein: CATSDRDQETQYF
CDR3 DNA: TGTGCCACCAGTGACAGGGACCAAGAGACCCAGTACTTC

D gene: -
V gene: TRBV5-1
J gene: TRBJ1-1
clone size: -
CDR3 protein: CASTSQGNTEAFF
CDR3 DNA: TGCGCCAGCACCTCGCAGGGGAACACTGAAGCTTTCTTT

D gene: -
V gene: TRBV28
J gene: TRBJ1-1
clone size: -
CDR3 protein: CASGLPRDMNTEAFF
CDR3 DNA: TGTGCCAGCGGATTGCCCAGGGACATGAACACTGAAGCTTTCTTT

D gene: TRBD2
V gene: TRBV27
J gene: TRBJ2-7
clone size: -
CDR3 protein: CASSPLAGGPSYEQYF
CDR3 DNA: TGTGCCAGCAGTCCCTTAGCGGGAGGGCCTTCCTACGAGCAGTACTTC

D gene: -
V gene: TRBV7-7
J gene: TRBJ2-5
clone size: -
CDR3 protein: CASSSRRRETQYF
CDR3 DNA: TGTGCCAGCAGCTCCAGGCGTCGAGAGACCCAGTACTTC

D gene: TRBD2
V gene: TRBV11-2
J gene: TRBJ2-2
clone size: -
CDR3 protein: CASSLIRGGNTGELFF
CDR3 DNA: TGTGCCAGCAGCTTGATTCGCGGGGGGAACACCGGGGAGCTGTTTTTT

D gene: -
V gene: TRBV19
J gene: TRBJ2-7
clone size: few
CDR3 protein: CASSQMRIRGEQYF
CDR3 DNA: TGTGCCAGTAGCCAGATGAGAATAAGGGGGGAGCAGTACTTC

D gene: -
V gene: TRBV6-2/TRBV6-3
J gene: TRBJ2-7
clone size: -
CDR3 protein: CASSSADRPWEQYF
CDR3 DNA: TGTGCCAGCAGTTCAGCCGACAGGCCTTGGGAGCAGTACTTC

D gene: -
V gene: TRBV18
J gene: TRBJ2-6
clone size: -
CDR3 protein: CASSPPSGLSGANVLTF
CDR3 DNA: TGTGCCAGCTCACCACCGTCAGGCCTCTCTGGGGCCAACGTCCTGACTTTC

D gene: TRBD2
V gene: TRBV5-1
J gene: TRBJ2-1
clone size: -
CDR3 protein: CASSYRTSGSEQFF
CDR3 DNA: TGCGCCAGCAGCTATAGGACTAGCGGGAGTGAGCAGTTCTTC

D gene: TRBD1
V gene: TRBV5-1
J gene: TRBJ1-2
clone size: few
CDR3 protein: CASSLSGQGNYGYTF
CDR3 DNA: TGCGCCAGCAGCCTCTCGGGACAGGGGAACTATGGCTACACCTTC

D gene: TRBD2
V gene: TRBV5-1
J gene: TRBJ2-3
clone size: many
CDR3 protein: CASSISLAGGEDTQYF
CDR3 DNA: TGCGCCAGCAGCATCTCACTAGCGGGAGGGGAAGATACGCAGTATTTT

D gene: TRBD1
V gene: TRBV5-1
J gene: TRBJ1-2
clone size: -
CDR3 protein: CASSQSGTDFYGYTF
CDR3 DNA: TGCGCCAGCAGCCAATCCGGGACAGATTTCTATGGCTACACCTTC

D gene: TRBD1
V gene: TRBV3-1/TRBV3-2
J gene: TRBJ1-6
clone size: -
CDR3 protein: CASSGTGYSPLHF
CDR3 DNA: TGTGCCAGCAGTGGGACAGGGTACTCACCCCTCCACTTT

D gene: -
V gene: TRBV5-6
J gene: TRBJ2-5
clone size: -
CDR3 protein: CASSLGQIQETQYF
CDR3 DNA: TGTGCCAGCAGCTTGGGACAGATACAAGAGACCCAGTACTTC

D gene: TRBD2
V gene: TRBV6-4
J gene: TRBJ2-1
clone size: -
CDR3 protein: CASSDLAGGPGEQFF
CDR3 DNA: TGTGCCAGCAGTGACTTAGCGGGGGGGCCAGGTGAGCAGTTCTTC

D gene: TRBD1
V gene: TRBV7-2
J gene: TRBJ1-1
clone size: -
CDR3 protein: CASSLARGDTEAFF
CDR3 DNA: TGTGCCAGCAGCTTAGCCAGGGGGGACACTGAAGCTTTCTTT

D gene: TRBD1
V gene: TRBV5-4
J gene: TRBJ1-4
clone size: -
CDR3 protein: CASSSNRGLQDEKLFF
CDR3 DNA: TGTGCCAGCAGCTCCAACAGGGGGCTGCAGGATGAAAAACTGTTTTTT

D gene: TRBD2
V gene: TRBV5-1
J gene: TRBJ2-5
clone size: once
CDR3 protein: CASSLVGTSGDQYF
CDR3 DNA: TGCGCCAGCAGCTTGGTCGGGACTAGCGGGGACCAGTACTTC

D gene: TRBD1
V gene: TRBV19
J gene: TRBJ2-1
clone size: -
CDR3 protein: CAYTRDRVTYNEQFF
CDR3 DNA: TGTGCCTATACTCGGGACAGGGTAACCTACAATGAGCAGTTCTTC

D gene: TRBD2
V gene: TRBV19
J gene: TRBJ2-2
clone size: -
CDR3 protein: CASSRTSGGWNTGELFF
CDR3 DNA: TGTGCCAGTAGTCGGACTAGCGGGGGGTGGAACACCGGGGAGCTGTTTTTT

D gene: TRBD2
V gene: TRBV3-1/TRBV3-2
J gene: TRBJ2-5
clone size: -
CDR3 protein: CASSPLAGVQETQYF
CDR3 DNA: TGTGCCAGCAGCCCCCTAGCGGGGGTACAAGAGACCCAGTACTTC

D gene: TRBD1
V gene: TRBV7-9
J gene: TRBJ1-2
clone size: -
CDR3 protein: CASSWGQGAQDYGYTF
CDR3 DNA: TGTGCCAGCAGCTGGGGACAGGGGGCGCAAGACTATGGCTACACCTTC

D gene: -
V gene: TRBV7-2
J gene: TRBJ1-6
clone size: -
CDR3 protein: CASSLNLEALHF
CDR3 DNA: TGTGCCAGCAGCTTAAATCTCGAGGCCCTCCACTTT

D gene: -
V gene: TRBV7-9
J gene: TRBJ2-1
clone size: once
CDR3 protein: CASSLVSGQVYNEQFF
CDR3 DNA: TGTGCCAGCAGCTTAGTTAGCGGACAGGTCTACAATGAGCAGTTCTTC

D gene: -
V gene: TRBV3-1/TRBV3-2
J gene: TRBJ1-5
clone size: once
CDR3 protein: CASSQGGQQHF
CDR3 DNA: TGTGCCAGCAGCCAAGGGGGACAACAGCATTTT

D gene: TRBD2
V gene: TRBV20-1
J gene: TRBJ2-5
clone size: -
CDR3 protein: CSASDKGSSGSLRAGETQYF
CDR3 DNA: TGCAGTGCTAGTGATAAGGGGTCTAGCGGGAGCCTAAGGGCGGGGGAGACCCAGTACTTC

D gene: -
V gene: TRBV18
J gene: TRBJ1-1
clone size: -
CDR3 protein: CASSPLLSGASNTEAFF
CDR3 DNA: TGTGCCAGCTCACCATTGCTTTCAGGGGCCTCGAACACTGAAGCTTTCTTT

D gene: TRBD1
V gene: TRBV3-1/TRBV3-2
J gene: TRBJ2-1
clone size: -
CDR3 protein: CASSPRTGGHNEQFF
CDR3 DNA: TGTGCCAGCAGCCCAAGGACAGGCGGCCACAATGAGCAGTTCTTC

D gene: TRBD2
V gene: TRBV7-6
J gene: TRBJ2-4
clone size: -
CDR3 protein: CASSRGLAGGVFENIQYF
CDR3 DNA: TGTGCCAGCAGCCGCGGACTAGCGGGAGGGGTGTTCGAAAACATTCAGTACTTC

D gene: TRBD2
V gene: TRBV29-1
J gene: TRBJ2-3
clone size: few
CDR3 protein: CSVETSGRTGTDTQYF
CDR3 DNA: TGCAGCGTTGAAACTAGCGGGAGAACGGGCACAGATACGCAGTATTTT

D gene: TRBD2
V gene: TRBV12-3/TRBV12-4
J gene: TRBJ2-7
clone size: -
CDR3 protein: CASSFGGDYEQYF
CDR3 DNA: TGTGCCAGCAGTTTCGGGGGGGACTACGAGCAGTACTTC

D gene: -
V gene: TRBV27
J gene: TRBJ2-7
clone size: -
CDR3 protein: CASSFRGEAPYEQYF
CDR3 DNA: TGTGCCAGCAGTTTCCGCGGCGAGGCACCCTACGAGCAGTACTTC

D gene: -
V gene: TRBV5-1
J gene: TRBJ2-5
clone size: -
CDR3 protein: CASSFALQEFQETQYF
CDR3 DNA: TGCGCCAGCAGCTTCGCCTTACAGGAATTCCAAGAGACCCAGTACTTC

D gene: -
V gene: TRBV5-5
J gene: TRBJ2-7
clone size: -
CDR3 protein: CASSLSQGSIYEQYF
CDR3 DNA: TGTGCCAGCAGCTTGAGCCAGGGGTCTATTTACGAGCAGTACTTC

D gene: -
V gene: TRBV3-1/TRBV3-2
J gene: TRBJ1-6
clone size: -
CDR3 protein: CASSQGGDSPLHF
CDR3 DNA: TGTGCCAGCAGCCAAGGGGGGGATTCACCCCTCCACTTT

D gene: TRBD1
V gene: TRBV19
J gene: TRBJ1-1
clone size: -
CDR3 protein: CASSDRVGTEAFF
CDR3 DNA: TGTGCCAGTAGCGACAGGGTCGGAACTGAAGCTTTCTTT

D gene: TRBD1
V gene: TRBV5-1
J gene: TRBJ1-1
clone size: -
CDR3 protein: CASSLAGTANTEAFF
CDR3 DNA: TGCGCCAGCAGCTTGGCCGGGACAGCGAACACTGAAGCTTTCTTT

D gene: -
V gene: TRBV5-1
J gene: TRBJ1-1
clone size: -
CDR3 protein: CASSREGSKSPEAFF
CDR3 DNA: TGCGCCAGCAGCAGGGAGGGCTCTAAGTCCCCTGAAGCTTTCTTT

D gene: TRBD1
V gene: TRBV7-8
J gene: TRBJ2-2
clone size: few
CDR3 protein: CASSKQGVAGELFF
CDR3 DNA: TGTGCCAGCAGCAAACAGGGGGTCGCCGGGGAGCTGTTTTTT

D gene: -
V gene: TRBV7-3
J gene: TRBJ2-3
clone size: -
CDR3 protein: CASSSGADTQYF
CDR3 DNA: TGTGCCAGCAGTTCGGGGGCAGATACGCAGTATTTT

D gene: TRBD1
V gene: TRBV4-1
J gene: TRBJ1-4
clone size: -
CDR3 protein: CASSPGQGSEKLFF
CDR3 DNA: TGCGCCAGCAGCCCCGGACAGGGGAGTGAAAAACTGTTTTTT